Listed here are 18 T cell receptor beta chains from one sample, sequenced in a study of identical twins. TCRdb called the 5' RACE reads again in MiXCR, with one record for every CDR3 protein. The top ten hold 4% to 5.5% of the sample, which has some 690,000 distinct CDR3 sequences, 21% seen once. In addition, the sample was reused for a study of T cells expressing NK-cell markers.

Sample: PBMCs. The receptors shown here come from a woman aged 18-29 years in good health.

The chain recombines TRBV20-1 with TRBJ2-1; D possibly corresponds to TRBD2 (5 bases). The CDR3 totals 16 residues. V lost 0 bases, J lost 1 base, and 13 bases lay in between. Germline V gene sequence: CDR1 DFQATT, CDR2 SNEGSKA (reference sequence). Written as DNA, the CDR3 is TGCAGTGCTAGAGATAGATTCCGGGGATCCTACAATGAGCAGTTCTTC. Its translation is CSARDRFRGSYNEQFF.

This clonotype was observed a handful of times. The V gene is TRBV6-1, the J gene TRBJ2-1; D is unresolved. The germline V gene encodes CDR1 MNHNS and CDR2 SASEGT. Trimming took off 8 bases at V and 6 bases at J, with 14 bases between the two ends. The CDR3 runs 13 residues. The CDR3 spells CASWPDQTNEQFF. The CDR3 nucleotides are TGTGCCAGCTGGCCGGACCAAACCAATGAGCAGTTCTTC.

The chain uses TRBV20-1 and TRBJ2-1; D is ambiguous. CDR3 length equals 13 residues. Germline CDR1 is DFQATT and CDR2 is SNEGSKA (reference sequence). The ends were cut back, 6 bases at V and 6 bases at J, with 15 bases in the middle. The CDR3 sequence: CSAPGGIVNEQFF. The CDR3 DNA sequence: TGCAGTGCCCCTGGTGGGATCGTCAATGAGCAGTTCTTC.

This clonotype appeared a few times. This chain links TRBV9 with TRBJ2-7; TRBD2 is a possible D gene (5 bases). The CDR3 is 14 amino acids. Between the trimmed V and J ends, which lost 2 bases and 3 bases, there was a span of 12 bases. Germline V CDR1 and CDR2: SGDLS, YYNGEE. The CDR3 reads CASSVAAENYEQYF. The CDR3 coding sequence is TGTGCCAGCAGCGTCGCAGCGGAGAACTACGAGCAGTACTTC. The whole variable domain, remainder taken from reference TRBV9 and TRBJ2-7, is DSGVTQTPKHLITATGQRVTLRCSPRSGDLSVYWYQQSLDQGLQFLIQYYNGEERAKGNILERFSAQQFPDLHSELNLSSLELGDSALYFCASSVAAENYEQYFGPGTRLTVT.

There are a few counts of this clonotype. The rearrangement joins TRBV5-6 to TRBJ2-7, with unresolved D. V lost 3 bases and J 1 base, leaving 11 bases between the germline ends. The CDR3 sequence is 14 residues long. Germline V CDR1 and CDR2: SGHDT, YYEEEE. DNA for the CDR3: TGTGCCAGCAGCTGGGGTGACACATCCTACGAGCAGTACTTC. The encoded protein is CASSWGDTSYEQYF. The whole variable domain, remainder taken from reference TRBV5-6 and TRBJ2-7, is DAGVTQSPTHLIKTRGQQVTLRCSPKSGHDTVSWYQQALGQGPQFIFQYYEEEERQRGNFPDRFSGHQFPNYSSELNVNALLLGDSALYLCASSWGDTSYEQYFGPGTRLTVT.

This clonotype has just a few counts. The chain links TRBV20-1 to TRBJ2-5; D is undetermined. The CDR3 spans 16 residues. V was shortened by 0 bases and J by 0 bases, with 14 bases between the two germline ends. Germline lookup yields CDR1 DFQATT and CDR2 SNEGSKA (reference sequence). Here the CDR3 DNA reads TGCAGTGCTAGAGATTGGTCAGGAGCCGACCAAGAGACCCAGTACTTC. Its protein product is CSARDWSGADQETQYF.

This clonotype was counted between two and nine times. This sequence joins TRBV29-1 and TRBJ1-1; possible D gene TRBD1, 5 bases. CDR1 and CDR2 from the germline V gene are SQVTM and ANQGSEA. Trimming stripped 5 bases from V and 0 bases from J, with 19 bases between. The CDR3 spans 16 residues. The CDR3 loop is CSVWESGAGMNTEAFF. The CDR3, as DNA: TGCAGCGTTTGGGAGTCCGGGGCCGGGATGAACACTGAAGCTTTCTTT. Looking up the rest from reference TRBV29-1 and TRBJ1-1 gives the full variable domain: SAVISQKPSRDICQRGTSLTIQCQVDSQVTMMFWYRQQPGQSLTLIATANQGSEATYESGFVIDKFPISRPNLTFSTLTVSNMSPEDSSIYLCSVWESGAGMNTEAFFGQGTRLTVV.

The rearrangement links TRBV5-1 to TRBJ2-7, with D possibly matching TRBD1 (6 bases). This CDR3 comprises 12 residues. Germline V gives CDR1 SGHRS, CDR2 YFSETQ. The ends were cut back, 6 bases at V and 7 bases at J, with 14 bases in the middle. The CDR3 DNA follows: TGCGCCAGCACCCTCAGGGGAGAGGAGCAGTACTTC. Residues: CASTLRGEEQYF.

This clonotype was recorded at least ten times. The chain carries TRBV20-1 and TRBJ2-1, with D possibly being TRBD2 (6 bases). The CDR3 has 14 amino acids. The germline CDR1 and CDR2 sequences are DFQATT and SNEGSKA (reference sequence). V was cut by 1 base and J by 1 base, with 8 bases left in between. CDR3 residues: CSARVSGSYNEQFF. The DNA of the CDR3 is TGCAGTGCTAGAGTTAGCGGATCCTACAATGAGCAGTTCTTC.

V usage is TRBV20-1 and J usage is TRBJ2-7, with D possibly being TRBD1 or TRBD2 (5 bases each). With 3 bases removed from V and 5 bases from J, the gap between germline ends came to 17 bases. The CDR3 has 14 amino acids. Germline CDR1 is DFQATT and CDR2 is SNEGSKA (reference sequence). CDR3 sequence: CSARDQGRGDEQYF. The CDR3 DNA sequence: TGCAGTGCTAGGGATCAAGGACGGGGCGACGAGCAGTACTTC.

This sequence joins TRBV6-1 and TRBJ1-2, with D tentatively TRBD1 (5 bases). Per germline, CDR1 MNHNS and CDR2 SASEGT. The CDR3 covers 14 residues. Trimming pared 7 bases from V and 3 bases from J, leaving 15 bases between. CDR3 in amino acids: CASTITARDYGYTF. Here the CDR3 DNA reads TGTGCCAGCACCATAACAGCCAGGGACTATGGCTACACCTTC.

This chain connects TRBV6-5 to TRBJ2-3, with TRBD1 as a possible D gene (6 bases). CDR1 and CDR2 from the germline V gene are MNHEY and SVGAGI. The V and J ends lost 2 bases and 0 bases respectively, with 9 bases between them. The CDR3 totals 15 residues. CDR3 amino acids: CASSYGQGSTDTQYF. CDR3 bases: TGTGCCAGCAGTTACGGGCAGGGGAGCACAGATACGCAGTATTTT.

This clonotype was observed at least ten times. The rearrangement uses TRBV29-1 and TRBJ2-5; a weak D match, TRBD2 (6 bases). The V and J ends lost 3 bases and 4 bases respectively, with 9 bases between them. The germline CDR1 and CDR2 sequences are SQVTM and ANQGSEA. The CDR3 consists of 12 residues. This CDR3 is CSVDPGVETQYF. DNA for the CDR3: TGCAGCGTTGATCCGGGAGTAGAGACCCAGTACTTC.

The chain is built from TRBV5-6 and TRBJ2-7; D gene unclear. This CDR3 is built from 15 residues. CDR1 SGHDT and CDR2 YYEEEE come from the germline V gene. V lost 1 base and J 3 bases, leaving 14 bases between the germline ends. CDR3 coding DNA: TGTGCCAGCAGCTTGTTTGGGCTTTTGGGCTACGAGCAGTACTTC. Its translation is CASSLFGLLGYEQYF. The full variable domain, in which reference TRBV5-6 and TRBJ2-7 provide the parts outside the CDR3, is DAGVTQSPTHLIKTRGQQVTLRCSPKSGHDTVSWYQQALGQGPQFIFQYYEEEERQRGNFPDRFSGHQFPNYSSELNVNALLLGDSALYLCASSLFGLLGYEQYFGPGTRLTVT.

The V and J genes are TRBV20-1 and TRBJ2-1; 12 nucleotides line up with TRBD2. The CDR3 covers 15 residues. After removal of 5 bases from V and 8 bases from J, the junction contained 10 bases not matched to a gene. The V gene's germline CDR1 is DFQATT and CDR2 SNEGSKA (reference sequence). CDR3 sequence: CSAPLGLAGYYEQFF. In DNA, the CDR3 is TGCAGTGCTCCCTTAGGACTAGCGGGATATTATGAGCAGTTCTTC.

This clonotype was recorded a few times. The rearrangement joins TRBV12-3 or TRBV12-4 to TRBJ2-3, with TRBD2 matching over 9 bases. This CDR3 is built from 15 residues. V shed 6 bases and J 5 bases; nucleotides not matched to a gene: 9. CDR3 loop: CASSHSGRGEDTQYF. The CDR3 region has the DNA TGTGCCAGCAGCCATAGCGGGAGAGGGGAAGATACGCAGTATTTT.

This chain uses TRBV5-1 with TRBJ2-1; TRBD2 matches 8 bases. Trimming took 4 bases from V and 6 from J; bases not matched to a gene: 9. Germline CDR1 reads SGHRS; CDR2 reads YFSETQ. This CDR3 has 15 amino acids. This CDR3 is CASSDPGGSFNEQFF. CDR3 bases: TGCGCCAGCAGCGACCCGGGGGGGAGTTTCAATGAGCAGTTCTTC.

This clonotype was detected ten times or more. This sequence joins TRBV29-1 and TRBJ2-2; perhaps TRBD1 as D (6 bases). Deletions cut 7 bases from V and 1 base from J, with 16 bases between. The CDR3 consists of 15 residues. CDR1 SQVTM and CDR2 ANQGSEA come from the germline V gene. DNA for the CDR3: TGCAGCGGTTTCGTTCGGACAGAGAACACCGGGGAGCTGTTTTTT. This encodes CSGFVRTENTGELFF.